This TCR beta chain stems from a study of blood T cells in healthy people across ages. As to this clonotype: Its antigen is still unknown.

With a J-beta primer mix and a sample-barcoded 5' primer, a second PCR ran about 7 to 12 cycles. A template-switch adaptor that had 12 random nucleotides put a tag on each cDNA molecule. TCRdb called the 5' RACE reads again in MiXCR, with one record for every CDR3 protein. The profile shows about 680,000 distinct CDR3 sequences, more than 40% of them singletons. Study-wide results and limits: Researchers judged that diversity estimates from one million T cells fell short of true values.

V lost 6 bases, J lost 7 bases, and 11 bases stayed unmatched. The germline V gene has CDR1 SGHVS and CDR2 FNYEAQ. This CDR3 spans 15 amino acids. J is TRBJ2-1 and V is TRBV7-6; 8 bases are a match to TRBD2. This sequence was found in a woman aged 60 to 75 in good health. The sequenced sample was blood. The CDR3 is CASSPSGRAENEQFF. The CDR3 DNA follows: TGTGCCAGCAGTCCGAGCGGGAGAGCGGAAAATGAGCAGTTCTTC.